One and the same sample provided the 8 T cell receptor beta chains below, sequenced in a study of blood T cell repertoires in COVID-19. Method: immunoSEQ multiplex PCR; TCRdb's copy keeps in-frame clones and lacks some. The data contain about 59,000 clones, around 81% of them seen just once; the ten biggest clones take up under 30%. Specimen: peripheral blood. The source of these receptors is an elderly woman with active or convalescent COVID-19.

This chain joins TRBV6-5 and TRBJ1-2; 7 nucleotides line up with TRBD1. Germline V gene sequence: CDR1 MNHEY, CDR2 SVGAGI. This CDR3 is built from 13 residues. V shed 6 bases, J shed 7 bases, and the junction held 8 bases outside the gene matches. The CDR3 nucleotides are TGTGCCAGCAGAAAAACAGGGGAAGGTGGCTACACCTTC. It yields the protein CASRKTGEGGYTF.

The genes are TRBV5-1 and TRBJ2-6; D remains unclear. V was trimmed by 1 base and J by 2 bases, leaving 13 bases between them. Germline values: CDR1 SGHRS, CDR2 YFSETQ. The CDR3 contains 17 residues. The CDR3 DNA reads TGCGCCAGCAGCTTGTTTGGCAGTTCGACTGGGGCCAACGTCCTGACTTTC. Protein product: CASSLFGSSTGANVLTF. The full variable domain, its missing parts supplied by reference TRBV5-1 and TRBJ2-6, is KAGVTQTPRYLIKTRGQQVTLSCSPISGHRSVSWYQQTPGQGLQFLFEYFSETQRNKGNFPGRFSGRQFSNSRSEMNVSTLELGDSALYLCASSLFGSSTGANVLTFGAGSRLTVL.

The J gene is TRBJ2-1, the V gene TRBV6-2 or TRBV6-3, with 12 bases fitting TRBD2. CDR3 length: 18 residues. Germline values: CDR1 MNHEY, CDR2 SVGEGT. V shed 5 bases, J shed 1 base, and the junction held 9 bases outside the gene matches. CDR3 sequence: CASSQISLAGGSYNEQFF. The CDR3 DNA follows: TGTGCCAGCAGTCAAATATCACTAGCGGGGGGTTCCTACAATGAGCAGTTCTTC.

The sample holds one count of this clone. The chain carries TRBV5-4 and TRBJ2-5; 7 bases match TRBD1. The germline V gene encodes CDR1 SGHNT and CDR2 YYREEE (reference sequence). With 0 bases clipped from V and 4 bases from J, the junction kept 0 bases outside the gene matches. The CDR3 spans 13 residues. The CDR3 here is CASSLGQGETQYF. The CDR3 region has the DNA TGTGCCAGCAGCTTGGGACAGGGAGAGACCCAGTACTTC. Full variable domain (outside the CDR3, taken from reference TRBV5-4 and TRBJ2-5): ETGVTQSPTHLIKTRGQQVTLRCSSQSGHNTVSWYQQALGQGPQFIFQYYREEENGRGNFPPRFSGLQFPNYSSELNVNALELDDSALYLCASSLGQGETQYFGPGTRLLVL.

The chain couples TRBV5-1 to TRBJ2-7, with 8 positions matching TRBD1. V lost 4 bases and J lost 0; bases outside the gene matches: 3. Germline V gives CDR1 SGHRS, CDR2 YFSETQ. This CDR3 contains 14 residues. The CDR3 DNA sequence: TGCGCCAGCAGCATTGACAGGGGCTCCTACGAGCAGTACTTC. Translating it yields CASSIDRGSYEQYF. Based on the CDR3 plus reference TRBV5-1 and TRBJ2-7, the full variable domain is KAGVTQTPRYLIKTRGQQVTLSCSPISGHRSVSWYQQTPGQGLQFLFEYFSETQRNKGNFPGRFSGRQFSNSRSEMNVSTLELGDSALYLCASSIDRGSYEQYFGPGTRLTVT.

CDR3 in amino acids: CASSEEGRGSRGYTF. CDR3 in DNA: TGTGCCAGCAGTGAAGAAGGAAGGGGGTCACGCGGCTACACCTTC. The chain carries TRBV6-1 and TRBJ1-2; a weak D match, TRBD1 (6 bases). CDR1 MNHNS and CDR2 SASEGT come from the germline V gene. The CDR3 runs to 15 residues. V shed 1 base and J shed 8 bases, with 17 bases lying between them.

The chain combines TRBV5-1 with TRBJ2-3; D gene uncertain. CDR3 length equals 14 residues. Germline-derived CDR1 and CDR2 are SGHRS and YFSETQ. V lost 1 base to trimming and J lost 2 bases, with 8 bases between them. In DNA form, the CDR3 reads TGCGCCAGCAGCTTGTCACAGCCCACAGATACGCAGTATTTT. Translation gives CASSLSQPTDTQYF.

This clone was seen a handful of times. The rearrangement joins TRBV18 to TRBJ1-3, with a tentative D call TRBD1 (5 bases). The CDR3 runs 14 residues. Germline values: CDR1 KGHSH, CDR2 LQKENI. V lost 1 base, J lost 3 bases, and 7 bases lay in between. CDR3 in DNA: TGTGCCAGCTCACCACGACAGCTTGGAAACACCATATATTTT. It specifies CASSPRQLGNTIYF.